What follows describes a single TCR beta chain. The conserved phenylalanine or tryptophan normally closing the CDR3 is absent here, so this likely arose from a read error. Every donor gave 7.5 to 10 milliliters of peripheral blood. These data come from a study of blood T cells in healthy people across ages. Sample-barcoded 5' priming and a J-beta primer mix drove a second PCR of 7 to 11 cycles. MiXCR was run by TCRdb on the 5' RACE reads, yielding one entry per CDR3 protein. The profile shows 800,000 to 950,000 distinct CDR3 sequences, 45% to 50% of them singletons. CDR3 length: 16 residues. Unmatched junction bases numbered 10, after V lost 5 bases and J lost 4 bases. Looked up from germline, CDR1 is SGHVS and CDR2 is FQNEAQ.

Sample: blood. This TCR came from a man aged 30 to 39 in good health. The chain recombines TRBV7-8 with TRBJ2-1; 8 nucleotides line up with TRBD1. CDR3 nucleotides: TGTGCCAGCAGCGTCCAAACAGGGGGGACGTACAATGAGCAGTTCTTG. Protein: CASSVQTGGTYNEQFL.